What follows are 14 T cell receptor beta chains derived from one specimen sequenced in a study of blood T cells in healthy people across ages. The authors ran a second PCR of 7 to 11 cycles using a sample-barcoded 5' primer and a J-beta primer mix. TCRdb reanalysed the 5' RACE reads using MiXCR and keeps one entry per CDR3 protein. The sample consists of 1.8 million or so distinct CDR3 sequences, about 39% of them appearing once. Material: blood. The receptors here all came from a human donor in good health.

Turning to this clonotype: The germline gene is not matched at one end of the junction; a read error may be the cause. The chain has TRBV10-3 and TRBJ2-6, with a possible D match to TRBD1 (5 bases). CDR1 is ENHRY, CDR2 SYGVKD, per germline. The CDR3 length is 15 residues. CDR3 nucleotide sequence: TGTGCCATCAGTGAGGACGGGTCTGGGGCCAACGTCCCGACTTTC. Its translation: CAISEDGSGANVPTF.

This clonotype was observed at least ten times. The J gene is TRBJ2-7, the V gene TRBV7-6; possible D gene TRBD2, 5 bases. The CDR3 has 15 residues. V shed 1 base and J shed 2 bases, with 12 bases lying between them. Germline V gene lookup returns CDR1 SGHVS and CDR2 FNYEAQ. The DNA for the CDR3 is TGTGCCAGCAGCTTAGGTGGGGAGCTGGCCTACGAGCAGTACTTC. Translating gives CASSLGGELAYEQYF. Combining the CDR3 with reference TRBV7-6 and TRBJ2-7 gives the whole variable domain GAGVSQSPRYKVTKRGQDVALRCDPISGHVSLYWYRQALGQGPEFLTYFNYEAQQDKSGLPNDRFSAERPEGSISTLTIQRTEQRDSAMYRCASSLGGELAYEQYFGPGTRLTVT.

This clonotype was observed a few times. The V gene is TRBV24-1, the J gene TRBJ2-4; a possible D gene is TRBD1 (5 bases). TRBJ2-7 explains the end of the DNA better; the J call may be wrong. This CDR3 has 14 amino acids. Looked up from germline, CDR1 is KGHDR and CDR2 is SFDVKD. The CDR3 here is CATSEATGPYEQYF. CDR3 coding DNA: TGTGCCACCAGTGAGGCTACAGGACCCTACGAGCAGTACTTC.

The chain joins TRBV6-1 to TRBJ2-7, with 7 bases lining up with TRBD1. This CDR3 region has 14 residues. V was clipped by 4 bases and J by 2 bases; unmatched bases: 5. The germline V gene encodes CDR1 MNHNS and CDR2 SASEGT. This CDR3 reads CASSVSGTAYEQYF. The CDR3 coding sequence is TGTGCCAGCAGTGTATCCGGGACAGCCTACGAGCAGTACTTC.

Here the CDR3 reads CASSVIGQPSILNYGYTF. The CDR3 region has the DNA TGTGCCAGCAGCGTAATCGGACAGCCCTCAATACTTAACTATGGCTACACCTTC. V is TRBV9 and J is TRBJ1-2; a weak D match, TRBD1 (6 bases). In germline, CDR1 is SGDLS, CDR2 YYNGEE. CDR3 length: 18 amino acids. V was cut by 1 base and J by 1 base, with 20 bases left in between.

Here the CDR3 DNA reads TGTGCCAGCAGCCCCCGACTCAGCAGGGACGATGAGCAGTTCTTC. Residues: CASSPRLSRDDEQFF. This chain connects TRBV14 to TRBJ2-1; D might be TRBD1 or TRBD2, each matching 5 bases. In germline, CDR1 is SGHDN, CDR2 FVKESK. The CDR3 has 15 amino acids. The V gene lost 4 bases and the J gene lost 8 bases, with 18 bases spanning the gap.

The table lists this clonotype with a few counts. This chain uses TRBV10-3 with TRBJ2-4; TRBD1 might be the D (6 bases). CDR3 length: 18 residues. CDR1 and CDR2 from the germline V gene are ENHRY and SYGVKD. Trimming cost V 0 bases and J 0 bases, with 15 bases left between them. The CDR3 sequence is CAISESNYRDKAKNIQYF. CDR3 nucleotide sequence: TGTGCCATCAGTGAGTCGAACTACAGGGACAAAGCCAAAAACATTCAGTACTTC.

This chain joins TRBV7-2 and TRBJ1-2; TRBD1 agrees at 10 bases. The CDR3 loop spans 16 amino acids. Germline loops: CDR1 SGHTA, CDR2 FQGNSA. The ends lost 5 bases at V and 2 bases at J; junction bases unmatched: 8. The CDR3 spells CASSRDRGIPNYGYTF. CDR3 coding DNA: TGTGCCAGCAGCCGGGACAGGGGAATACCCAACTATGGCTACACCTTC.

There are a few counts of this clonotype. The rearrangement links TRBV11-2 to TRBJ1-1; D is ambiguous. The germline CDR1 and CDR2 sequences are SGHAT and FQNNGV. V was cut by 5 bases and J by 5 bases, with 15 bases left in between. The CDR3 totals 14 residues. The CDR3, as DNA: TGTGCCAGCAGCCCAATTCTCGGAAGGACTGAAGCTTTCTTT. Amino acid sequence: CASSPILGRTEAFF.

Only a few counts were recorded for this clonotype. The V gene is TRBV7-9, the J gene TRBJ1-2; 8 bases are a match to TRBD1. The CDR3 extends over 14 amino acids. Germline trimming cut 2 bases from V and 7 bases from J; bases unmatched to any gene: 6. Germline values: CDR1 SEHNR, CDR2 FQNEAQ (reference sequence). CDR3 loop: CASSLSAGGSGYTF. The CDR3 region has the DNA TGTGCCAGCAGCTTATCGGCAGGGGGCTCTGGCTACACCTTC.

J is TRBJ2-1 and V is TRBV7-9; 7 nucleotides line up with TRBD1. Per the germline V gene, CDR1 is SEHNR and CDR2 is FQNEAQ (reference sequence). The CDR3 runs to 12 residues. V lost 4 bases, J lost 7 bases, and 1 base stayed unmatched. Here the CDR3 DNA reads TGTGCCAGCAGCTCGGGACAGAATGAGCAGTTCTTC. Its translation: CASSSGQNEQFF.

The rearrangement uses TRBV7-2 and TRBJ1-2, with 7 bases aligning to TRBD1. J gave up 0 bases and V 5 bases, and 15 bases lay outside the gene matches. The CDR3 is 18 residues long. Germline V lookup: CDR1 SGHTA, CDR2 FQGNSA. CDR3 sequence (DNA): TGTGCCAGCAGCCACTCGACAGGGCTCAACTCAGCTAACTATGGCTACACCTTC. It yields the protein CASSHSTGLNSANYGYTF.

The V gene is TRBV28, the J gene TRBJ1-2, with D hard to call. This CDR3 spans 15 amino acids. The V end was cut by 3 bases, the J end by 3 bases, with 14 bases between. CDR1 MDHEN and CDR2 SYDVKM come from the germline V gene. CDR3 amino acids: CASSFGPTGDYGYTF. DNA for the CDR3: TGTGCCAGCAGTTTTGGACCTACCGGGGACTATGGCTACACCTTC.

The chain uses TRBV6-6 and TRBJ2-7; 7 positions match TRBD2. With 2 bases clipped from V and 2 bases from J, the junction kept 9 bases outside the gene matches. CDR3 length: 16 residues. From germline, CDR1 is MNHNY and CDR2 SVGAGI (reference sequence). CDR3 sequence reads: CASSYPASGPAYEQYF. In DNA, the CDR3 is TGTGCCAGCAGTTACCCAGCTAGCGGCCCTGCCTACGAGCAGTACTTC.